This TCR beta chain originates from a study of identical twins (dated by TCRdb to the mid-2010s). Background for the entire study: To test whether fetal clonotypes persist, the study used deep sequencing on TCR alpha and beta repertoires from monozygotic twins, unrelated adults of various ages, and cord blood. Replicate twin experiments were performed at different times using different library preparation protocols to rule out contamination. What the research found in general, with its limitations: In monozygotic twins, recombination models systematically underestimated out-of-frame TCR alpha sharing, but the models matched the sharing seen between unrelated individuals. Because the same donors could not be followed over many years, conclusions were based on cross-sectional statistical analysis. Zero-insertion analyses could be partly confounded by invariant T cells such as MAIT and iNKT, though diverse VJ usage argued against such confounding for most clonotypes. Fewer insertions were carried by abundant cord blood beta clonotypes; a weaker similar trend was observed in young adult naive repertoires, while no such trend was observed in memory repertoires. Excess twin sharing in beta out-of-frame sequences was weaker because fewer shared sequences lowered the signal-to-noise ratio. Compared with coincidental sharing between unrelated individuals, an excess of low generation-probability sequences was observed among out-of-frame TCR alpha sequences shared between twins.

Every donor was a healthy Caucasian. As regards this clonotype: Its antigen is currently not known. Base quality data are lacking; no much larger clone is found one base away.

Receptor libraries were prepared by 5' RACE. Instrument on record: Illumina HiSeq 2000. Template switching added a universal primer binding site, and the final cDNA carried a unique molecular identifier that allowed TCR cDNA molecules to be counted accurately. Specific primers in the conserved constant-segment region were used to synthesize first-strand cDNA for the TCR alpha and beta chains. To control for contamination, every cDNA library carried two barcodes: a SMART-Mk sample barcode plus Illumina barcodes. TruSeq adapter sequences along with Illumina sample barcodes were introduced in two successive PCR steps. Sequencing of the TCR alpha and beta cDNA libraries was done on the Illumina HiSeq platform using custom primers. Regarding the original processing steps: Raw reads were processed with MiGEC to extract unique molecular identifiers, and MiXCR was used to determine CDR3 positions. For each individual, recombination models were inferred using an EM algorithm with the repgenHMM and IGoR tools. Shared clonotype analysis was performed with the tcR package in R, normalizing sharing by the product of cloneset sizes. To study raw recombination without the effects of thymic and clonal selection, out-of-frame nonproductive sequences were analyzed. TCRdb trimmed the raw reads at Q25, called clones with MiXCR and kept productive beta chains. Rows merge per CDR3 protein into single entries with the most common DNA and genes. These V and J calls originate from TCRdb's pipeline instead of the authors' own analysis. In this sample the table shows about 1.7 million distinct CDR3 sequences, less than 40% of which occur a single time. Roughly 0.3% of the sample goes to the ten largest clones.

CDR1 and CDR2 (MDHEN, SYDVKM) derive from the germline V gene. Ends trimmed: V by 4 bases, J by 4 bases; bases unmatched to a gene: 3. The CDR3 starts with the cysteine, ends with the phenylalanine, and has 14 residues. Only the CDR3 region is kept as DNA, spanning 42 bases read in frame from base 1. The sequence came from a newborn girl in good health. The sample consisted of cord blood. The chain joins TRBV28 to TRBJ2-5; TRBD2 matches 10 bases in the middle. For the CDR3, the sequence is CASSWPSGRETQYF. The nucleotide sequence is given as TGTGCCAGCAGTTGGCCTAGCGGGAGAGAGACCCAGTACTTC.